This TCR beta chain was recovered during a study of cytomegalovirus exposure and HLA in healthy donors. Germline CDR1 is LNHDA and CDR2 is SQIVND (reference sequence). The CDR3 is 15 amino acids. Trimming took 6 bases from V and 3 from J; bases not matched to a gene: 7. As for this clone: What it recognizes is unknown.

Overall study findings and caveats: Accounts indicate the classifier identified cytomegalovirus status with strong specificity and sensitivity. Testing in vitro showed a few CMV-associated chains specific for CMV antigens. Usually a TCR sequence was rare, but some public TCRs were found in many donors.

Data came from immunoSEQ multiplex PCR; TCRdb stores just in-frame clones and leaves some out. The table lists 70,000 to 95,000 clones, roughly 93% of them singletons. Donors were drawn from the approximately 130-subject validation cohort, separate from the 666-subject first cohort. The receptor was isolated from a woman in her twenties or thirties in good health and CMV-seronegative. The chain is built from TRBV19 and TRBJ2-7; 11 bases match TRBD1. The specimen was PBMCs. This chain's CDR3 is CASSKGQGEVYEQYF. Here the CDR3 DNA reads TGTGCCAGTAGCAAGGGACAGGGGGAGGTCTACGAGCAGTACTTC. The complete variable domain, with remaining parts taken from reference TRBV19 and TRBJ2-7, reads DGGITQSPKYLFRKEGQNVTLSCEQNLNHDAMYWYRQDPGQGLRLIYYSQIVNDFQKGDIAEGYSVSREKKESFPLTVTSAQKNPTAFYLCASSKGQGEVYEQYFGPGTRLTVT.